This T cell receptor (beta chain) was profiled in a study of CD8+ T cells in alopecia areata. Overall study: Treated individuals took tofacitinib by mouth, 5 to 10 mg twice daily. Patients given treatment had severity scored by the percentage of scalp area affected. The study's findings and limits: Scalp clonality decreased significantly with tofacitinib, and so did expanded CD8+ clones among the top 100.

Worth noting for this clone: The antigen remains undetermined.

Extracted RNA was reverse transcribed into cDNA, the sequencing template. Sequencing used immunoSEQ multiplex PCR; TCRdb keeps in-frame clones, though not all of them. The sample records approximately 190,000 clones, over 45% being singletons. Regarding treatment: oral pan-JAK inhibitor, 5-10 mg twice daily. Trimming left V 0 bases short and J 7 bases short, with 7 bases between. This CDR3 has 13 amino acids. The V gene's germline CDR1 is SEHNR and CDR2 FQNEAQ (reference sequence). The chain couples TRBV7-9 to TRBJ1-5; the D gene is possibly TRBD1 (6 bases). This sequence was found in a human donor with alopecia areata. The material sequenced was CD4+ T cells sorted from blood, taken at week 24, from a patient treated with tofacitinib. The CDR3 DNA reads as TGTGCCAGCAGCTTAGCCCAGGGGCAGCCCCAGCATTTT. Translated, it gives CASSLAQGQPQHF.